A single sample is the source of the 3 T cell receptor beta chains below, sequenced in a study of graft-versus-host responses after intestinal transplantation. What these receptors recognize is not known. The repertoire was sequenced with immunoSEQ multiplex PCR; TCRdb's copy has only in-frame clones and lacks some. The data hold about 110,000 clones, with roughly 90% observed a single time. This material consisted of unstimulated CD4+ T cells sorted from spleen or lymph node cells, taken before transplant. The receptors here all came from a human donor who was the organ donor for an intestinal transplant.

CDR3 nucleotide sequence: TGTGCCAGCATGGCGGGTCGCTATGGCTACACCTTC. Translating gives CASMAGRYGYTF. The rearrangement uses TRBV6-5 and TRBJ1-2; D call uncertain. The CDR3 covers 12 residues. Trimming shortened V by 7 bases and J by 4 bases, and 10 bases separated the two germline ends. CDR1 MNHEY and CDR2 SVGAGI come from the germline V gene.

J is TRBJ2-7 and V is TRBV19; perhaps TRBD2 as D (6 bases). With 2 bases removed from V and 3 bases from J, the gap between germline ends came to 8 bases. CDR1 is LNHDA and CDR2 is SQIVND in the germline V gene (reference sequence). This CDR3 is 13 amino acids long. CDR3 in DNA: TGTGCCAGTAGTATATTGGGAGGCTACGAGCAGTACTTC. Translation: CASSILGGYEQYF.

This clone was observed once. CDR3 nucleotides: TGTGCCATCAGTGAGATAAAGAGCCAAGAGACCCAGTACTTC. It is translated as CAISEIKSQETQYF. V and J are TRBV10-3 and TRBJ2-5; unclear D gene. V dropped 2 bases and J dropped 1 base, with 8 bases sitting between them. The CDR3 is made up of 14 amino acids. Looked up from germline, CDR1 is ENHRY and CDR2 is SYGVKD.